The rows below give T cell receptor beta chains drawn from one sample of a study of PD-1 blockade in classical Hodgkin lymphoma. The data were produced by immunoSEQ multiplex PCR, yet TCRdb's version contains in-frame clones alone and is incomplete. The data contain about 21,000 clones, around 94% of them seen just once; the ten biggest clones take up about 5%. Source material: peripheral blood mononuclear cells (PBMCs). All receptors derive from a human donor with classical Hodgkin lymphoma. Each CDR3 is given with its conserved first and last residue. The D gene is left open where the match is weak. The listing skips clone size in some rows; elsewhere it reads once, few, many or a size class.

>TRBJ1-5|TRBV4-3|-|-
TGCGCCAGCAGCCAAGATCCCTATAGCAATCAGCCCCAGCATTTT
CASSQDPYSNQPQHF
>TRBJ2-1|TRBV6-6|TRBD2|-
TGTGCCAGCAGCCCCGGGGTAGCGGGGGGGCCCGGTGAGCAGTTCTTC
CASSPGVAGGPGEQFF
>TRBJ2-3|TRBV5-6|-|-
TGTGCCAGCAGCACCTATCAACCCGCTGGCACAGATACGCAGTATTTT
CASSTYQPAGTDTQYF
>TRBJ2-5|TRBV25-1|TRBD1|-
TGTGCCAGCAGTGAATCGTTCCGGGACAGAGAAGAGACCCAGTACTTC
CASSESFRDREETQYF
>TRBJ1-1|TRBV5-4|-|-
TGTGCCAGCGGCCGGACCGGATACGACACTGAAGCTTTCTTT
CASGRTGYDTEAFF
>TRBJ2-2|TRBV15|-|-
TGTGCCACCAGCAGAGATCGGGGGACCGGGGAGCTGTTTTTT
CATSRDRGTGELFF
>TRBJ1-4|TRBV18|TRBD1|-
TGTGCCAGCTCATCTTCACAGGGGAATAATGAAAAACTGTTTTTT
CASSSSQGNNEKLFF
>TRBJ2-7|TRBV28|-|-
TGTGCCAGCAGTTTACGGTATGGCACAGGGCAGGGCTACGAGCAGTACTTC
CASSLRYGTGQGYEQYF
>TRBJ1-1|TRBV7-6|-|-
TGTGCCAGCAGCTTCGATACGGGCTTCACTGAAGCTTTCTTT
CASSFDTGFTEAFF
>TRBJ1-2|TRBV28|-|-
TGTGCCAGCAGTCCTCACCCCCCGACATGGCGGAACTATGGCTACACCTTC
CASSPHPPTWRNYGYTF
>TRBJ2-3|TRBV4-2|TRBD2|-
TGTGCCAGCAGCCAAGACGGACTAGCGGGGGCGGTAGATACGCAGTATTTT
CASSQDGLAGAVDTQYF
>TRBJ2-2|TRBV7-2|TRBD1|-
TGTGCCAGCAGCATTAGGACAGGGGTGTACGGGGAGCTGTTTTTT
CASSIRTGVYGELFF
>TRBJ1-4|TRBV14|-|-
TGTGCCAGCAGCTCCAGCCGAGGCGGGAGGAGGTTTTTT
CASSSSRGGRRFF
>TRBJ1-5|TRBV12-5|TRBD1|once
TGTGCTACACAAACAGGGGGGAGCAATCAGCCCCAGCATTTT
CATQTGGSNQPQHF
>TRBJ1-2|TRBV7-9|-|few
TGTGCCAGCAGCTTCTTGAATAACTATGGCTACACCTTC
CASSFLNNYGYTF
>TRBJ1-6|TRBV28|-|-
TGTGCCAGCAGTTTAACGGATTATAATTCACCCCTCCACTTT
CASSLTDYNSPLHF
>TRBJ1-1|TRBV18|-|-
TGTGCCAGCTCAAACCGGGGGGGCGAAGCTTTCTTT
CASSNRGGEAFF
>TRBJ2-2|TRBV2|TRBD2|-
TGTGCCAGCGGGACTAGCGGGGGGACCGGGGAGCTGTTTTTT
CASGTSGGTGELFF
>TRBJ2-1|TRBV9|TRBD2|-
TGTGCCAGCAGCTTCGGACTAGCGGGGGACCTCCTCAGCAATGAGCAGTTCTTC
CASSFGLAGDLLSNEQFF
>TRBJ1-6|TRBV6-9|-|-
TGTGCCAGCAGTTACTCGAGGACTTCACCCCTCCACTTT
CASSYSRTSPLHF
>TRBJ1-2|TRBV19|-|-
TGTGCCACCCAACCGCTAGGAGGTGGGGACTATGGCTACACCTTC
CATQPLGGGDYGYTF
>TRBJ2-1|TRBV7-8|-|-
TGTGCCAGCAGCGCCCAGACACCCCGGCTTGGGTCCTACAATGAGCAGTTCTTC
CASSAQTPRLGSYNEQFF
>TRBJ2-2|TRBV4-3|TRBD2|-
TGCGCCAGCAGCCAAGTGGGACTAGCACCCGGGGAGCTGTTTTTT
CASSQVGLAPGELFF
>TRBJ1-1|TRBV6-5|TRBD1|-
TGTGCCAGCAGTCCGTGGACAGGGGGCACTGAAGCTTTCTTT
CASSPWTGGTEAFF
>TRBJ1-2|TRBV19|TRBD1|-
TGTGCCAGTAGTATCCCCGGGACAGGACTTAACTATGGCTACACCTTC
CASSIPGTGLNYGYTF
>TRBJ1-2|TRBV7-2|-|-
TGTGCCAGCAGCTTAGCGGGGCTAGGTAACTATGGCTACACCTTC
CASSLAGLGNYGYTF
>TRBJ1-1|TRBV9|-|-
TGTGCCAGCAGCGTATCCAGGGAGACTGAAGCTTTCTTT
CASSVSRETEAFF
>TRBJ2-3|TRBV7-2|-|-
TGTGCCAGCAGCTTAAGCAGGACAATCACAGATACGCAGTATTTT
CASSLSRTITDTQYF
>TRBJ2-2|TRBV12-5|-|-
TGTGCTAGTGCTCTGATGGGCGATGGGGGGGAGCTGTTTTTT
CASALMGDGGELFF
>TRBJ1-1|TRBV4-2|-|-
TGTGCCAGCAGGCACAGGGAGAGAATTGAAGCTTTCTTT
CASRHRERIEAFF
>TRBJ1-5|TRBV2|TRBD1|once
TGTGCCAGCAGCGGACAGGGGGCGAATCAGCCCCAGCATTTT
CASSGQGANQPQHF
>TRBJ2-3|TRBV7-2|-|-
TGTGCCAGCAGCTTAGTGGGGGGGCCTCAAGATACGCAGTATTTT
CASSLVGGPQDTQYF
>TRBJ2-2|TRBV6-1|-|-
TGTGCCAGCAGTGAAGTGACTTTGACGGCGAACACCGGGGAGCTGTTTTTT
CASSEVTLTANTGELFF
>TRBJ1-1|TRBV29-1|-|-
TGCAGCGTTGAAGTCGCGGGAACTGAAGCTTTCTTT
CSVEVAGTEAFF
>TRBJ2-2|TRBV6-1|-|-
TGTGCCAGCAGGGGGCTGGGAATAAACACCGGGGAGCTGTTTTTT
CASRGLGINTGELFF
>TRBJ1-1|TRBV28|-|-
TGTGCCAGCAGCGGGCTTTTGGCTATGAACACTGAAGCTTTCTTT
CASSGLLAMNTEAFF
>TRBJ1-1|TRBV18|-|-
TGTGCCAGCTCACCAGCCTCGCACTGGGGGAACACTGAAGCTTTCTTT
CASSPASHWGNTEAFF
>TRBJ2-1|TRBV5-1|TRBD2|-
TGCGCCAGCAGCTTAAGAAGCGGGGGGGCAGATGAGCAGTTCTTC
CASSLRSGGADEQFF
>TRBJ2-1|TRBV19|-|-
TGTGCCAGTAGTATTGAGGTACCCGGTCGGAGCTCCTACAATGAGCAGTTCTTC
CASSIEVPGRSSYNEQFF
>TRBJ1-1|TRBV5-1|TRBD1|-
TGCGCCAGCAGCTCGACAGGGGACACTGAAGCTTTCTTT
CASSSTGDTEAFF
>TRBJ2-2|TRBV12-5|-|-
TGTGCTAGTGGTTTGGAGAACACCGGGGAGCTGTTTTTT
CASGLENTGELFF
>TRBJ2-7|TRBV29-1|-|-
TGCAGCGTCCGGGAGTTGGGTTACGAGCAGTACTTC
CSVRELGYEQYF
>TRBJ2-7|TRBV20-1|-|-
TGCAGTGCTAGGGAGAACGAGCAGTACTTC
CSARENEQYF
>TRBJ2-1|TRBV28|-|-
TGTGCCAGCACCTCATTGGGGGGGCGGGGGACGAGCTCCTACAATGAGCAGTTCTTC
CASTSLGGRGTSSYNEQFF
>TRBJ1-3|TRBV27|-|-
TGTGCCAGCAGCCCGGATTACACCTCTGGAAACACCATATATTTT
CASSPDYTSGNTIYF
>TRBJ2-2|TRBV9|-|-
TGTGCCAGCAGCGTAGCCACCGTGGGGGCCCTCGGGGAGCTGTTTTTT
CASSVATVGALGELFF
>TRBJ2-2|TRBV30|-|-
TGTGCCTGGAAGGGGATGGGGGACGGGGAGCTGTTTTTT
CAWKGMGDGELFF
>TRBJ2-5|TRBV18|-|-
TGTGCCAGCTCACCAAAGGCAGAGACCCAGTACTTC
CASSPKAETQYF
>TRBJ2-2|TRBV9|-|-
TGTGCCAGCAGCGCAGGCTTCAGCACCGGGGAGCTGTTTTTT
CASSAGFSTGELFF
>TRBJ1-1|TRBV9|TRBD1|-
TGTGCCAGCACCGTCCGGGACAGAGACACTGAAGCTTTCTTT
CASTVRDRDTEAFF
>TRBJ1-2|TRBV6-5|-|-
TGTGCCAGCAGTCTTACACTGCCCTATGGCTACACCTTC
CASSLTLPYGYTF
>TRBJ2-3|TRBV5-1|-|-
TGCGCCAGCAGCTTGGACTCAGGTCCAGATACGCAGTATTTT
CASSLDSGPDTQYF
>TRBJ2-3|TRBV4-1|TRBD2|-
TGCGCCAGCAGCCAATCGGGACTAGCGCGAAGCACAGATACGCAGTATTTT
CASSQSGLARSTDTQYF
>TRBJ1-3|TRBV9|-|-
TGTGCCAGCAGCTTCGGAGCCCCCTCTGGAAACACCATATATTTT
CASSFGAPSGNTIYF
>TRBJ2-4|TRBV25-1|-|-
TGTGCCAGCACCCCCCGGGGCAAAAACATTCAGTACTTC
CASTPRGKNIQYF
>TRBJ1-1|TRBV11-2|TRBD1|-
TGTGCCAGCAGCCGCACGACAGGGCCTAAGACTGAAGCTTTCTTT
CASSRTTGPKTEAFF